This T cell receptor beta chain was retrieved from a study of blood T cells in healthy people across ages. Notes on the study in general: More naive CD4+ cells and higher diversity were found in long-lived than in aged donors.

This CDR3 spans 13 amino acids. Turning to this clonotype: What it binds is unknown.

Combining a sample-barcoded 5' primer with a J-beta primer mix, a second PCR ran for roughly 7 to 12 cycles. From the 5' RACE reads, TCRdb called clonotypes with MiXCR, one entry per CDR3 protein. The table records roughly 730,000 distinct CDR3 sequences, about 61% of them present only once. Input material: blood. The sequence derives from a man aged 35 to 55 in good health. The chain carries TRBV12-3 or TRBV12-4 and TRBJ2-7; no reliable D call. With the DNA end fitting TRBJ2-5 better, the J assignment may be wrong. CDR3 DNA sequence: TGTGCCAGCAGTGGCTCGGGTGGAAAGACCCAGTACTTC. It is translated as CASSGSGGKTQYF.